This T cell receptor (beta chain) comes out of a study of cytomegalovirus exposure and HLA in healthy donors. Study context: A preliminary data release comprised 91 million or so unique TCRs obtained from HLA-typed donors.

General study points: TCR association rates varied by HLA locus in a later analysis, with DRB1 highest and HLA-C lowest.

A note on this clone: Its antigen is currently unknown.

In the PCR, 60 Vbeta and 13 Jbeta primers were used. The table came from immunoSEQ multiplex PCR; TCRdb's copy has only in-frame clones and leaves some out. The sample shows about 150,000 clones, around three quarters of them seen only once. The CDR3 runs 19 residues. Losses at the gene ends were 0 bases for V and 4 bases for J; bases not matched to a gene: 15. Germline CDR1 reads MGHRA; CDR2 reads YSYEKL. The sample was PBMCs. The receptor was isolated from a woman aged 40-49 years in good health and CMV-seronegative. This chain joins TRBV4-1 and TRBJ2-7; 10 bases match TRBD2. CDR3 sequence: CASSQDEYSSGRGAYEQYF. CDR3 DNA: TGCGCCAGCAGCCAAGATGAATATTCTAGCGGGAGAGGAGCATACGAGCAGTACTTC.